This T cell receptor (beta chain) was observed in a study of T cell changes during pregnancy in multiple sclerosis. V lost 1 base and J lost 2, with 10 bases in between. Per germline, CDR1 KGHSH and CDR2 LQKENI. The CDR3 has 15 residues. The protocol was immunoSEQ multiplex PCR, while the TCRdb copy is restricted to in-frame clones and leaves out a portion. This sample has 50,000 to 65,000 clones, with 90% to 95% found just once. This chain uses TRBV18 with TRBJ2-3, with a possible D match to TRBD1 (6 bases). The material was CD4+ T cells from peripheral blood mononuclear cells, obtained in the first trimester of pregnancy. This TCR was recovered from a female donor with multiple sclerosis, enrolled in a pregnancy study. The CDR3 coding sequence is TGTGCCAGCTCACCACAAGGACAGTCCACAGATACGCAGTATTTT. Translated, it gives CASSPQGQSTDTQYF.